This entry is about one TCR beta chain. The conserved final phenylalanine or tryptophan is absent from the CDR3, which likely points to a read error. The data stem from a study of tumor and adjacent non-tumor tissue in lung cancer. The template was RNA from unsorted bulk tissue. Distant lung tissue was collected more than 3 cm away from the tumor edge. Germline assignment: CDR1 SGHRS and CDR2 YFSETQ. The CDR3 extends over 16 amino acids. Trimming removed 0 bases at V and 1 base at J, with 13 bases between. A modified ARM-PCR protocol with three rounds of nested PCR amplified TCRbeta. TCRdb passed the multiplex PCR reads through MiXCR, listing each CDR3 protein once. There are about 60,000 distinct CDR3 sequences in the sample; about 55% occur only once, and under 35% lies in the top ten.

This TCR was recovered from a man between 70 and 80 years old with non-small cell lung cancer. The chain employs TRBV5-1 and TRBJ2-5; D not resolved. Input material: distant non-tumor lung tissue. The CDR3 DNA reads TGCGCCAGCAGCTTGGAGGTGGGTTTCGTCCAAGAGACCCAGTACCTC. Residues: CASSLEVGFVQETQYL.